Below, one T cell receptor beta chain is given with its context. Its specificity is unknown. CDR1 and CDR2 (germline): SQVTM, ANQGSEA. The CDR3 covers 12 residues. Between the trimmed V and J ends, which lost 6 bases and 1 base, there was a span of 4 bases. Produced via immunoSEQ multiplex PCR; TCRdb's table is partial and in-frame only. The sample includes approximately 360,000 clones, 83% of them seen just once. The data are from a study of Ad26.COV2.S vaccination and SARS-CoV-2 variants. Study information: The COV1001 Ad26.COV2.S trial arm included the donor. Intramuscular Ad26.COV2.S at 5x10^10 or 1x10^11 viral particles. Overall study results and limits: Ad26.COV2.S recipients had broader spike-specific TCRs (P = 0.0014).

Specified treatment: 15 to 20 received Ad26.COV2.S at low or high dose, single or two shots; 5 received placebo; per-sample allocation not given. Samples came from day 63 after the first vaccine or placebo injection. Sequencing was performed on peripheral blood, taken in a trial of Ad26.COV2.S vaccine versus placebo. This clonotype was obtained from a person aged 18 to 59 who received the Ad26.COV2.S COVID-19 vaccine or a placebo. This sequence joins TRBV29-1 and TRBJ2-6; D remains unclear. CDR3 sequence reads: CSVVSGANVLTF. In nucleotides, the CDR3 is TGCAGCGTGGTGTCTGGGGCCAACGTCCTGACTTTC.